Below, 21 T cell receptor beta chains from the same sample are listed, as sequenced in a study of blood T cell repertoires in COVID-19. Measured with immunoSEQ multiplex PCR; TCRdb has only the in-frame clones, and not every one. The data show about 670,000 clones, with around 89% seen just once and over 0.2% held by the top ten. The sequenced sample consisted of peripheral blood. These receptors all come from a woman between 18 and 30 years old with acute or convalescent COVID-19.

The chain employs TRBV14 and TRBJ1-1; a weak D match, TRBD1 (6 bases). Germline-derived CDR1 and CDR2 are SGHDN and FVKESK. Trimming stripped 0 bases from V and 4 bases from J, with 18 bases between. The CDR3 sequence is 17 residues long. CDR3 nucleotides: TGTGCCAGCAGCCAAGACCAGGGGTTCGAGGAAGGCACTGAAGCTTTCTTT. It is translated as CASSQDQGFEEGTEAFF.

This clone was picked up one time. V gene TRBV5-4 combines with J gene TRBJ1-6, with D maybe TRBD1 (6 bases). Looked up from germline, CDR1 is SGHNT and CDR2 is YYREEE (reference sequence). V was cut by 2 bases and J by 7 bases, with 10 bases left in between. The CDR3 has 14 amino acids. The CDR3 nucleotides are TGTGCCAGCAGCTTTGACAGGTTCAATTCACCCCTCCACTTT. Amino acids: CASSFDRFNSPLHF.

The CDR3 protein is CATSGTGGWPQYF. The DNA of the CDR3 is TGTGCCACCAGTGGGACAGGGGGCTGGCCGCAGTATTTT. The J gene is TRBJ2-3, the V gene TRBV24-1, with 11 nucleotides matching TRBD1. V shed 5 bases, J shed 10 bases, and the junction held 4 bases outside the gene matches. The CDR3 contains 13 residues. CDR1 and CDR2 (germline): KGHDR, SFDVKD.

The CDR3 loop is CASSVEGSAGGADTQYF. The CDR3 region has the DNA TGTGCCAGCAGCGTAGAGGGGTCTGCGGGGGGGGCAGATACGCAGTATTTT. The chain couples TRBV9 to TRBJ2-3; 9 bases fit TRBD2. CDR3 size: 17 residues. Germline V gene lookup returns CDR1 SGDLS and CDR2 YYNGEE. V shed 0 bases, J shed 4 bases, and the junction held 9 bases outside the gene matches. Full variable domain (missing parts from reference TRBV9 and TRBJ2-3): DSGVTQTPKHLITATGQRVTLRCSPRSGDLSVYWYQQSLDQGLQFLIQYYNGEERAKGNILERFSAQQFPDLHSELNLSSLELGDSALYFCASSVEGSAGGADTQYFGPGTRLTVL.

V usage is TRBV6-5 and J usage is TRBJ2-2; TRBD1 might be the D (7 bases). Germline CDR1 is MNHEY and CDR2 is SVGAGI. The CDR3 extends over 13 amino acids. V was pared by 7 bases and J by 4 bases, with 10 bases between. The CDR3 reads CASTRGATGELFF. Written as DNA, the CDR3 is TGTGCCAGCACCAGGGGGGCCACCGGGGAGCTGTTTTTT.

The DNA for the CDR3 is TGTGCCAGCTCACGGTCTAGCGGGAATTACAATGAGCAGTTCTTC. It encodes CASSRSSGNYNEQFF. The rearrangement uses TRBV18 and TRBJ2-1, with TRBD2 identical over 9 bases. V was pared by 4 bases and J by 4 bases, with 5 bases of the junction left unmatched. Germline CDR1 and CDR2: KGHSH and LQKENI. CDR3 length: 15 residues.

The chain combines TRBV28 with TRBJ1-1; D possibly corresponds to TRBD1 (6 bases). Trimming pared 3 bases from V and 1 base from J, leaving 12 bases between. The CDR3 sequence is 15 residues long. CDR1 and CDR2 from the germline V gene are MDHEN and SYDVKM. For the CDR3, the DNA is TGTGCCAGCAGTTTCTTATGGACAGCGAACACTGAAGCTTTCTTT. It yields the protein CASSFLWTANTEAFF.

The J gene is TRBJ1-1, the V gene TRBV5-6; D not certain. This CDR3 region has 13 residues. From germline, CDR1 is SGHDT and CDR2 YYEEEE. Trimming removed 4 bases from V and 5 bases from J, with 12 bases in between. This CDR3 is CASSPSEGTEAFF. Here the CDR3 DNA reads TGTGCCAGCAGCCCCTCTGAGGGAACTGAAGCTTTCTTT.

V is TRBV9 and J is TRBJ1-1, with D perhaps TRBD1 (5 bases). This CDR3 is built from 14 residues. Germline V gene lookup returns CDR1 SGDLS and CDR2 YYNGEE. V lost 1 base and J lost 6, with 13 bases in between. CDR3 in amino acids: CASSVRGEGSEAFF. The CDR3 DNA reads TGTGCCAGCAGCGTACGGGGGGAAGGGTCTGAAGCTTTCTTT.

Only one count was recorded for this clone. The J gene is TRBJ1-2, the V gene TRBV14, with D possibly matching TRBD1 (6 bases). V shed 1 base and J shed 4 bases, with 10 bases lying between them. Germline values: CDR1 SGHDN, CDR2 FVKESK. This CDR3 contains 14 residues. The CDR3 DNA is TGTGCCAGCAGCCAAGGGACAGTTGTCTATGGCTACACCTTC. This codes for CASSQGTVVYGYTF.

Comment on this clone: Other DNA sequences in the sample encode the same CDR3. This chain connects TRBV19 to TRBJ1-2; 8 nucleotides agree with TRBD1. V dropped 6 bases and J dropped 5; count of bases not matched to a gene: 2. Germline lookup yields CDR1 LNHDA and CDR2 SQIVND (reference sequence). The CDR3 has 12 residues. CDR3 sequence reads: CASSDRGYGYTF. DNA for the CDR3: TGTGCCAGTAGCGACAGGGGATATGGCTACACCTTC.

The genes are TRBV6-5 and TRBJ1-2, with a possible D match to TRBD1 (6 bases). Trimming removed 1 base from V and 8 bases from J, with 14 bases in between. CDR3 length: 14 residues. Looked up from germline, CDR1 is MNHEY and CDR2 is SVGAGI. The CDR3 loop reads CASSYWDNRMGYTF. The DNA for the CDR3 is TGTGCCAGCAGTTACTGGGACAACCGGATGGGCTACACCTTC.

The rearrangement joins TRBV4-1 to TRBJ1-1; D might be TRBD1 (5 bases). CDR3 size: 16 residues. Germline lookup yields CDR1 MGHRA and CDR2 YSYEKL. V lost 4 bases, J lost 4 bases, and 19 bases lay in between. CDR3 DNA: TGCGCCAGCAGCCTCTCCGATGGGGGTAGCGGCACTGAAGCTTTCTTT. It yields the protein CASSLSDGGSGTEAFF.

The rearrangement links TRBV6-6 to TRBJ1-2, with 7 bases identical to TRBD1. The CDR3 is made up of 14 amino acids. CDR1 is MNHNY and CDR2 is SVGAGI in the germline V gene (reference sequence). With 6 bases clipped from V and 4 bases from J, the junction kept 8 bases outside the gene matches. The CDR3: CASSDRGQIYGYTF. CDR3 DNA sequence: TGTGCCAGCAGCGACCGGGGACAGATCTATGGCTACACCTTC.

The J gene is TRBJ1-5, the V gene TRBV30, with D uncertain. The germline gives CDR1 GTSNPN, CDR2 SVGIG (reference sequence). The CDR3 extends over 16 amino acids. V shed 2 bases and J shed 8 bases, with 22 bases lying between them. CDR3 sequence: CAWSPPGFFPGEPQHF. In DNA, the CDR3 is TGTGCCTGGAGTCCCCCCGGATTCTTCCCCGGGGAGCCCCAGCATTTT.

Only one count was recorded for this clone. V gene TRBV19 combines with J gene TRBJ1-5; D gene uncertain. The germline V gene encodes CDR1 LNHDA and CDR2 SQIVND (reference sequence). The CDR3 totals 19 residues. V was trimmed by 6 bases and J by 0 bases, leaving 24 bases between them. The CDR3 protein is CASSLPLVGYSDSNQPQHF. In nucleotides, the CDR3 is TGTGCCAGTAGCCTCCCTCTAGTGGGTTATAGCGATAGCAATCAGCCCCAGCATTTT.

This clone was recorded a few times. V is TRBV7-9 and J is TRBJ2-3; the match to TRBD1 covers 8 bases. The CDR3 consists of 15 residues. Germline V gene lookup returns CDR1 SEHNR and CDR2 FQNEAQ (reference sequence). The ends lost 5 bases at V and 2 bases at J; junction bases unmatched: 6. The CDR3 region has the DNA TGTGCCAGCAGCCCTGGACAGGGTAACACAGATACGCAGTATTTT. It encodes CASSPGQGNTDTQYF.

This chain connects TRBV7-6 to TRBJ2-3; the D gene is possibly TRBD2 (6 bases). Germline V lookup: CDR1 SGHVS, CDR2 FNYEAQ. The V end lost 5 bases, the J end lost 3 bases, and 21 bases lay between the germline ends. This CDR3 comprises 17 residues. CDR3 residues: CASSLSAPPAGTDTQYF. In DNA form, the CDR3 reads TGTGCCAGCAGCCTCTCGGCTCCTCCGGCGGGAACAGATACGCAGTATTTT.

This chain uses TRBV6-5 with TRBJ1-5; 9 positions match TRBD1. J gave up 10 bases and V 6 bases, and 7 bases lay outside the gene matches. The CDR3 has 13 residues. The V gene's germline CDR1 is MNHEY and CDR2 SVGAGI. CDR3 region: CASRPTGGEPQHF. The CDR3 DNA sequence: TGTGCCAGCAGACCCACAGGGGGCGAACCCCAGCATTTT.

The chain is built from TRBV3-1 (or the pseudogene TRBV3-2) and TRBJ2-6; D ambiguous. V was shortened by 0 bases and J by 0 bases, with 12 bases between the two germline ends. This CDR3 has 18 residues. CDR1 is LGHDT and CDR2 is YNNKEL in the germline V gene (reference sequence). CDR3 sequence reads: CASSQDAGFNSGANVLTF. The CDR3 region has the DNA TGTGCCAGCAGCCAAGATGCAGGTTTTAACTCTGGGGCCAACGTCCTGACTTTC.

The chain employs TRBV29-1 and TRBJ1-1, with D tentatively TRBD1 (5 bases). The V end was cut by 5 bases, the J end by 5 bases, with 15 bases between. Germline V gene data show CDR1 as SQVTM and CDR2 as ANQGSEA. CDR3 length: 13 amino acids. The CDR3 protein is CSVSLGGRTEAFF. The CDR3 nucleotides read TGCAGCGTTTCCCTCGGGGGGAGGACTGAAGCTTTCTTT.